This T cell receptor beta chain was obtained from a study of cytomegalovirus exposure and HLA in healthy donors. Study-level results: Later, an analysis found that TCR clusters from the first cohort tended to co-occur in the roughly 130 validation repertoires. Most TCR sequences were rare, but some public TCRs occurred in many donors. The classifier reportedly diagnosed cytomegalovirus status with high specificity and sensitivity.

Sequenced by immunoSEQ multiplex PCR; TCRdb stores in-frame clones only, minus some. This table has 120,000 to 150,000 clones, around 90% appearing once. CDR1 is SQVTM and CDR2 is ANQGSEA in the germline V gene. Between the trimmed V and J ends, which lost 4 bases and 2 bases, there was a span of 8 bases. The CDR3 consists of 12 residues. As regards this clone: Its cognate antigen is unknown.

Separation from the approximately 710-subject first cohort characterized the 120-subject validation cohort, to which the donors belonged. The chain joins TRBV29-1 to TRBJ2-5; D gene unclear. Sequenced input: PBMCs. The receptor was isolated from a man between 18 and 35 years old in good health and CMV-seropositive. This chain's CDR3 is CSVAYSQETQYF. The CDR3 nucleotides read TGCAGCGTTGCTTACTCGCAAGAGACCCAGTACTTC.